These 27 T cell receptor beta chains came from one sample sequenced in a study of blood T cell repertoires in COVID-19. The method was immunoSEQ multiplex PCR; TCRdb's version includes in-frame clones alone and lacks a portion of them. The sample has about 120,000 clones, around 87% seen once. Sequenced material: peripheral blood. The receptor set was obtained from a woman aged 55-69 years with COVID-19, enrolled during active disease.

The rearrangement joins TRBV6-6 to TRBJ2-7; 8 positions match TRBD2. The germline CDR1 and CDR2 sequences are MNHNY and SVGAGI (reference sequence). This CDR3 is 13 amino acids long. Germline trimming cut 2 bases from V and 5 bases from J; bases unmatched to any gene: 2. The CDR3: CASSYRGGDEQYF. For the CDR3, the DNA is TGTGCCAGCAGTTACCGGGGGGGCGACGAGCAGTACTTC.

This sequence joins TRBV7-9 and TRBJ2-1; maybe TRBD2 (5 bases). Germline V gene sequence: CDR1 SEHNR, CDR2 FQNEAQ (reference sequence). V dropped 6 bases and J dropped 15 bases, with 18 bases sitting between them. CDR3 length: 12 residues. CDR3 in amino acids: CASSLGGPKGFF. As DNA, the CDR3 is TGTGCCAGCAGTCTCGGAGGCCCAAAGGGGTTCTTC. Filled out from reference TRBV7-9 and TRBJ2-1, the complete variable domain reads DTGVSQNPRHKITKRGQNVTFRCDPISEHNRLYWYRQTLGQGPEFLTYFQNEAQLEKSRLLSDRFSAERPKGSFSTLEIQRTEQGDSAMYLCASSLGGPKGFFGPGTRLTVL.

This clone was recorded only once. The chain uses TRBV4-3 and TRBJ2-2, with D possibly matching TRBD2 (7 bases). The germline V and J ends were trimmed by 1 base and 6 bases, with 12 bases remaining between them. The CDR3 totals 15 residues. The V gene's germline CDR1 is LGHNA and CDR2 YSLEER. Here the CDR3 DNA reads TGCGCCAGCAGCCAAGTTAGAGGGGGGGCCGGGGAGCTGTTTTTT. Amino acid sequence: CASSQVRGGAGELFF.

V gene TRBV7-3 combines with J gene TRBJ2-2; D is ambiguous. Per germline, CDR1 SGHTA and CDR2 FQGTGA. The V end was cut by 5 bases, the J end by 1 base, with 8 bases between. This CDR3 contains 14 residues. This CDR3 is CASSINKNTGELFF. For the CDR3, the DNA is TGTGCCAGCAGCATTAACAAGAACACCGGGGAGCTGTTTTTT.

The chain couples TRBV9 to TRBJ2-3; tentatively, D is TRBD1 (6 bases). In germline, CDR1 is SGDLS, CDR2 YYNGEE. The CDR3 has 16 amino acids. The V end was cut by 1 base, the J end by 6 bases, with 18 bases between. As DNA, the CDR3 is TGTGCCAGCAGCGTACTCGACAGGCTGGCTTCGGATACGCAGTATTTT. Amino acids: CASSVLDRLASDTQYF.

The DNA for the CDR3 is TGCGCCAGCAGCTTACCGGGGGGTGAGGCCGGGGAGCTGTTTTTT. It is translated as CASSLPGGEAGELFF. This sequence joins TRBV5-1 and TRBJ2-2; 7 nucleotides align to TRBD2. CDR1 and CDR2 from the germline V gene are SGHRS and YFSETQ. V trimming: 2 bases; J trimming: 6 bases; junction bases outside the gene matches: 7. The CDR3 is 15 amino acids.

The chain recombines TRBV7-3 with TRBJ2-2; 11 bases line up with TRBD1. CDR1 is SGHTA and CDR2 is FQGTGA in the germline V gene. Trimming cost V 5 bases and J 5 bases; bases outside gene matches: 7. The CDR3 spans 16 residues. CDR3 protein: CASSRGQGVYTGELFF. In nucleotides, the CDR3 is TGTGCCAGCAGCCGGGGACAGGGGGTCTATACCGGGGAGCTGTTTTTT.

This clone was picked up a small number of times. The chain has TRBV3-1 (or the pseudogene TRBV3-2) and TRBJ1-5, with TRBD1 matching 9 bases. The CDR3 covers 15 residues. The germline V gene encodes CDR1 LGHDT and CDR2 YNNKEL (reference sequence). Unmatched junction bases numbered 1, after V lost 3 bases and J lost 1 base. CDR3 DNA: TGTGCCAGCAGCCACGGGACAGGGAGCAATCAGCCCCAGCATTTT. Its protein product is CASSHGTGSNQPQHF.

This clone occurred once. V and J are TRBV4-2 and TRBJ2-3; 15 positions agree with TRBD2. The V gene's germline CDR1 is LGHNA and CDR2 YNFKEQ. The CDR3 extends over 17 amino acids. V lost 4 bases, J lost 5 bases, and 7 bases stayed unmatched. Here the CDR3 DNA reads TGTGCCAGCAGCCGGCGGACTAGCGGGGGGGCAGAAGATACGCAGTATTTT. It encodes CASSRRTSGGAEDTQYF.

The gene calls are TRBV11-2 and TRBJ1-3, with D tentatively TRBD1 (5 bases). Germline V CDR1 and CDR2: SGHAT, FQNNGV. The CDR3 covers 15 residues. V was trimmed by 5 bases and J by 0 bases, leaving 11 bases between them. CDR3 amino acids: CASSPGIFSGNTIYF. DNA of the CDR3: TGTGCCAGCAGCCCAGGGATATTCTCTGGAAACACCATATATTTT.

CDR3 amino acids: CASSVAGTTEGYTF. The CDR3 region has the DNA TGTGCCAGCAGCGTAGCCGGGACTACAGAGGGCTACACCTTC. The chain uses TRBV9 and TRBJ1-2; TRBD1 might be the D (5 bases). This CDR3 has 14 residues. The germline CDR1 and CDR2 sequences are SGDLS and YYNGEE. V was pared by 0 bases and J by 8 bases, with 14 bases between.

This chain connects TRBV5-1 to TRBJ2-5, with 8 bases identical to TRBD2. This CDR3 comprises 15 residues. Germline assignment: CDR1 SGHRS and CDR2 YFSETQ. With V trimmed by 0 bases and J by 4 bases, 5 bases remained unmatched. The CDR3 is CASSLGLAILETQYF. The DNA of the CDR3 is TGCGCCAGCAGCTTGGGACTAGCGATCTTAGAGACCCAGTACTTC.

V and J are TRBV28 and TRBJ1-2; 10 nucleotides agree with TRBD1. V shed 5 bases and J 7 bases; nucleotides not matched to a gene: 7. CDR1 is MDHEN and CDR2 is SYDVKM in the germline V gene. The CDR3 is 14 residues long. The CDR3 DNA sequence: TGTGCCAGCAGTGAGACAGGGGGCGCAGGTGGCTACACCTTC. Protein: CASSETGGAGGYTF.

CDR3 DNA sequence: TGTGCCTGGATTCTAGCGGGCGAGCAGTACTTC. It codes for CAWILAGEQYF. The chain carries TRBV30 and TRBJ2-7, with 8 bases that match TRBD2. Losses at the gene ends were 4 bases for V and 6 bases for J; bases not matched to a gene: 2. CDR1 GTSNPN and CDR2 SVGIG come from the germline V gene (reference sequence). The CDR3 has 11 residues. Together with reference TRBV30 and TRBJ2-7, the CDR3 gives the full variable domain: SQTIHQWPATLVQPVGSPLSLECTVEGTSNPNLYWYRQAAGRGLQLLFYSVGIGQISSEVPQNLSASRPQDRQFILSSKKLLLSDSGFYLCAWILAGEQYFGPGTRLTVT.

This chain links TRBV19 with TRBJ1-1; D remains unclear. Trimming removed 4 bases from V and 0 bases from J, with 6 bases in between. This CDR3 region has 13 residues. Germline CDR1 is LNHDA and CDR2 is SQIVND (reference sequence). The CDR3 here is CASSTGVNTEAFF. CDR3 sequence (DNA): TGTGCCAGTAGTACCGGGGTGAACACTGAAGCTTTCTTT. Full variable domain (remainder filled in from reference TRBV19 and TRBJ1-1): DGGITQSPKYLFRKEGQNVTLSCEQNLNHDAMYWYRQDPGQGLRLIYYSQIVNDFQKGDIAEGYSVSREKKESFPLTVTSAQKNPTAFYLCASSTGVNTEAFFGQGTRLTVV.

The rearrangement uses TRBV6-1 and TRBJ2-6; no definite D call. Trimming took 3 bases from V and 5 from J, leaving 8 bases between them. From germline, CDR1 is MNHNS and CDR2 SASEGT. The CDR3 runs to 14 residues. The CDR3 DNA is TGTGCCAGCAGTGAGTCACACAGGGCCAACGTCCTGACTTTC. It encodes CASSESHRANVLTF.

The V call is TRBV12-3 or TRBV12-4, the J call TRBJ1-1; TRBD1 might be the D (6 bases). Trimming removed 5 bases from V and 7 bases from J, with 11 bases in between. The CDR3 consists of 12 residues. Written as DNA, the CDR3 is TGTGCCAGCAGTCGGGGACACCTTGAAGCTTTCTTT. Residues: CASSRGHLEAFF.

CDR3 sequence: CASSFRGRSYEQYF. The CDR3 nucleotides read TGTGCCAGCAGCTTTAGGGGCCGCTCCTACGAGCAGTACTTC. The rearrangement joins TRBV11-2 to TRBJ2-7, with D perhaps TRBD1 (5 bases). V lost 3 bases and J 0 bases, leaving 9 bases between the germline ends. The germline V gene encodes CDR1 SGHAT and CDR2 FQNNGV. The CDR3 is made up of 14 amino acids.

The chain has TRBV19 and TRBJ2-2; a possible D gene is TRBD1 (6 bases). The CDR3 length is 17 residues. CDR1 and CDR2 (germline): LNHDA, SQIVND (reference sequence). V shed 6 bases and J shed 5 bases, with 22 bases lying between them. CDR3 residues: CASRGAGRPSVTGELFF. As DNA, the CDR3 is TGTGCCAGTAGGGGGGCAGGGCGGCCGTCAGTTACCGGGGAGCTGTTTTTT.

This clone is a singleton in its sample. CDR3 region: CASSLRRTRPNTF. The DNA for the CDR3 is TGTGCCAGCAGTTTACGTCGGACACGACCAAACACCTTC. This chain joins TRBV12-3 or TRBV12-4 and TRBJ1-2; a possible D gene is TRBD1 (5 bases). Trimming stripped 2 bases from V and 12 bases from J, with 16 bases between. The CDR3 has 13 amino acids.

The chain joins TRBV9 to TRBJ2-7; 7 bases match TRBD2. In germline, CDR1 is SGDLS, CDR2 YYNGEE. There are 15 residues in the CDR3. V was clipped by 2 bases and J by 12 bases; unmatched bases: 17. CDR3 DNA: TGTGCCAGCAGCGTGAAGGGTGACCCTAGCGGCGCTCTGTACTTC. Translating gives CASSVKGDPSGALYF.

The chain couples TRBV7-9 to TRBJ2-1; tentatively, D is TRBD1 (6 bases). The V gene lost 3 bases and the J gene lost 6 bases, with 9 bases spanning the gap. Germline V lookup: CDR1 SEHNR, CDR2 FQNEAQ (reference sequence). The CDR3 contains 13 residues. CDR3 amino acids: CASSFGRGNEQFF. CDR3 sequence (DNA): TGTGCCAGCAGCTTCGGCAGGGGCAATGAGCAGTTCTTC.

The chain links TRBV6-5 to TRBJ2-2; 8 bases are shared with TRBD1. The V and J ends lost 0 bases and 5 bases, in that order; junction bases with no gene match: 5. The V gene's germline CDR1 is MNHEY and CDR2 SVGAGI. The CDR3 totals 16 residues. CDR3 nucleotides: TGTGCCAGCAGTTACTCTCGGAGGACAGGGACCGGGGAGCTGTTTTTT. It specifies CASSYSRRTGTGELFF.

The V call is TRBV9, the J call TRBJ2-5; 7 positions match TRBD1. The CDR3 consists of 14 residues. The germline V gene has CDR1 SGDLS and CDR2 YYNGEE. The trim removed 4 bases at V and 4 bases at J, leaving 7 bases unmatched. This CDR3 reads CASSPRQGLETQYF. CDR3 sequence (DNA): TGTGCCAGCAGCCCCCGACAGGGTTTAGAGACCCAGTACTTC.

The J gene is TRBJ2-1, the V gene TRBV18, with a weak D call TRBD2 (7 bases). The V gene lost 5 bases and the J gene lost 7 bases, with 15 bases spanning the gap. Germline CDR1 is KGHSH and CDR2 is LQKENI. The CDR3 totals 14 residues. The CDR3 sequence: CASSVGGRWNEQFF. CDR3 DNA sequence: TGTGCCAGCTCAGTCGGGGGGCGCTGGAATGAGCAGTTCTTC.

This clone was detected only once. The chain joins TRBV14 to TRBJ1-3; 7 bases are a match to TRBD1. The CDR3 runs 18 residues. Germline V CDR1 and CDR2: SGHDN, FVKESK. Trimming cost V 0 bases and J 0 bases; bases outside gene matches: 8. CDR3 in amino acids: CASSQEAGTAYSGNTIYF. CDR3 nucleotide sequence: TGTGCCAGCAGCCAAGAAGCCGGGACAGCATACTCTGGAAACACCATATATTTT.

CDR3 DNA: TGTGCCATCAGTGATAAGGGGACATCCTACGAGCAGTACTTC. This encodes CAISDKGTSYEQYF. The J gene is TRBJ2-7, the V gene TRBV10-3; a weak D match, TRBD1 (6 bases). V gave up 3 bases and J gave up 1 base, with 10 bases separating them. Germline V CDR1 and CDR2: ENHRY, SYGVKD. The CDR3 is 14 amino acids.